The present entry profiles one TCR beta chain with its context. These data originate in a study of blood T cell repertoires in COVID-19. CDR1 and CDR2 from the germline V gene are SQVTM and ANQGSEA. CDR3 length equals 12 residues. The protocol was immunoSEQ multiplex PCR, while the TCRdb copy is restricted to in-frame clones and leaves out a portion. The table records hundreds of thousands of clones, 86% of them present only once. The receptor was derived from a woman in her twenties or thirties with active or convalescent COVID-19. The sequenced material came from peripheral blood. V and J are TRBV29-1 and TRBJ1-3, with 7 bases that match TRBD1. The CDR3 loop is CGGQNSGNTIYF. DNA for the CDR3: TGCGGGGGACAGAACTCTGGAAACACCATATATTTT.